This TCR beta chain was recovered during a study of a mutant IDH1 vaccine in newly diagnosed glioma. Study at large: Following radiotherapy alone, or alongside temozolomide cycles, vaccination was started after an interval of 4-6 weeks. Visit V12 was scheduled at week 35 and visit V13 at week 47.

The CDR3 sequence is 12 residues long. Germline-derived CDR1 and CDR2 are MNHNS and SASEGT. Trimming cost V 5 bases and J 8 bases, with 12 bases left between them. Concerning this clone itself: Its specificity is unknown.

Time point here: week 35, safety follow-up. Each vaccine dose was 300 ug of mutant IDH1 20-mer peptide, with topical imiquimod. Generated by immunoSEQ multiplex PCR, the TCRdb table keeps only in-frame clones and is missing some. The sample carries tens of thousands of clones, 74% recorded once. Study results and caveats: Pseudoprogression seemed unrelated to changes in top peripheral T cell clonotypes.

This sequence was found in a man aged 50 to 60 with glioma. The chain links TRBV6-1 to TRBJ1-2; D is possibly TRBD1 (5 bases). The sequencing used PBMCs, collected from a glioma patient whose treatment included an IDH1 peptide vaccine. This chain's CDR3 is CASSWGRDGYTF. CDR3 in DNA: TGTGCCAGCAGTTGGGGTAGGGACGGCTACACCTTC.